Following are 2 T cell receptor beta chains from one sample sequenced in a study of T-cell memory formation after mild COVID-19. TCRdb ran MiXCR on the 5' RACE reads and lists one entry per CDR3 protein. This sample has 250,000 to 300,000 distinct CDR3 sequences, with about a sixth found just once. Input material: PBMCs or a T cell subset sorted from them (not recorded which). The receptors derive from a man in his late teens or twenties who had mild COVID-19 (a few samples of this study predate the infection). Cell type and time point are not known.

A few counts support this clonotype. The chain combines TRBV4-3 with TRBJ2-2, with 7 bases aligning to TRBD1. J lost 4 bases, V lost 4 bases, and 9 bases had no gene match. Germline V CDR1 and CDR2: LGHNA, YSLEER. The CDR3 extends over 16 amino acids. The CDR3 sequence is CASSPRQGRSTGELFF. The DNA of the CDR3 is TGCGCCAGCAGCCCGAGACAGGGAAGGTCCACCGGGGAGCTGTTTTTT.

This clonotype was seen only a few times. Here the CDR3 reads CASSLGAGGSLSYGYTF. CDR3 bases: TGTGCCAGCAGTTTAGGGGCCGGCGGGAGCCTATCCTATGGCTACACCTTC. The chain joins TRBV12-3 or TRBV12-4 to TRBJ1-2; D remains ambiguous. The CDR3 loop spans 17 amino acids. Trimming stripped 1 base from V and 4 bases from J, with 19 bases between.